This TCR beta chain was obtained from a study of metastatic and nonmetastatic thyroid tumors. Original handling: CDR3 differences across clinicopathological groups were used to build a distant-metastasis classifier for papillary thyroid cancer. TCRdb called clones again from the PCR reads with MiXCR. These V and J calls rely on TCRdb rather than the paper's analysis. In the table there are 60,000 to 75,000 clones, under 5% of which are singletons. Germline CDR1 reads DFQATT; CDR2 reads SNEGSKA (reference sequence). The V end lost 1 base, the J end lost 3 bases, and 16 bases lay between the germline ends. The CDR3 is made up of 16 amino acids. Thyroid surgery was preceded by no treatment in any patient. This clone was recorded at least ten times.

This clonotype originated in a female donor with papillary thyroid cancer or a benign thyroid nodule (not recorded which). Some clones in this sample may be carry-over from other donors' samples. The sequencing sample was made of blood. This rearrangement joins TRBV20-1 to TRBJ1-5; possible D gene TRBD1, 6 bases. The CDR3 is CSARATDRAFNQPQHF. CDR3 coding DNA: TGCAGTGCTAGAGCCACGGACAGAGCCTTCAATCAGCCCCAGCATTTT.